This is a list of T cell receptor beta chains from one sample in a study of cytomegalovirus exposure and HLA in healthy donors. Data came from immunoSEQ multiplex PCR; TCRdb stores just in-frame clones and leaves some out. The table lists about 150,000 clones, approximately 84% of them singletons. The sample was PBMCs. The receptor source for this set is a young man in good health and CMV-seropositive. The CDR3 runs from the conserved cysteine through the conserved F or W. Each record gives: D gene, V gene, clone size, J gene, CDR3 DNA, CDR3 protein. The D gene is left open where the match is weak. A row's size may be missing; if present it is once, few, many or a size class.

D gene: -
V gene: TRBV5-1
clone size: -
J gene: TRBJ2-1
CDR3 DNA: TGCGCCAGCAGCTTGGCCGGGACTTTTCAGTTCTTC
CDR3 protein: CASSLAGTFQFF

D gene: -
V gene: TRBV5-1
clone size: -
J gene: TRBJ1-3
CDR3 DNA: TGCGCCAGCAGCTTGGTCCGGGGGGGCACCATATATTTT
CDR3 protein: CASSLVRGGTIYF

D gene: -
V gene: TRBV6-6
clone size: once
J gene: TRBJ1-5
CDR3 DNA: TGTGCCAGCAGTTATTCGGGGTCCTCCAGTCAGCCCCAGCATTTT
CDR3 protein: CASSYSGSSSQPQHF

D gene: -
V gene: TRBV5-1
clone size: -
J gene: TRBJ1-1
CDR3 DNA: TGCGCCAGCAGCCCCGATGCACAGGGAGGGGAAGCTTTCTTT
CDR3 protein: CASSPDAQGGEAFF

D gene: TRBD1
V gene: TRBV27
clone size: -
J gene: TRBJ1-2
CDR3 DNA: TGTGCCAGCAGTTCCGCCGGGACAGGGGGCGCCTTGGGTGGCTACACCTTC
CDR3 protein: CASSSAGTGGALGGYTF

D gene: -
V gene: TRBV15
clone size: once
J gene: TRBJ2-7
CDR3 DNA: TGTGCCACCAGCAGAGATGCGGCACTCGAGCAGTACTTC
CDR3 protein: CATSRDAALEQYF

D gene: -
V gene: TRBV18
clone size: -
J gene: TRBJ1-3
CDR3 DNA: TGTGCCAGCTCTTCCAGCGAGGGATATGGAAACACCATATATTTT
CDR3 protein: CASSSSEGYGNTIYF

D gene: TRBD2
V gene: TRBV4-2
clone size: -
J gene: TRBJ2-1
CDR3 DNA: TGTGCCAGCAGCCAAGAGACTAGCGGGGGGCTGAATGAGCAGTTCTTC
CDR3 protein: CASSQETSGGLNEQFF

D gene: TRBD1
V gene: TRBV9
clone size: -
J gene: TRBJ2-2
CDR3 DNA: TGTGCCAGCAGCCCCCAGGGGGCGAGCACCGGGGAGCTGTTTTTT
CDR3 protein: CASSPQGASTGELFF

D gene: TRBD2
V gene: TRBV7-3
clone size: -
J gene: TRBJ2-7
CDR3 DNA: TGTGCCAGCAGTATCCCTTTCACGCGGGAGAACTCCTACGAGCAGTACTTC
CDR3 protein: CASSIPFTRENSYEQYF

D gene: -
V gene: TRBV27
clone size: -
J gene: TRBJ2-2
CDR3 DNA: TGTGCCAGCAGTTTAAGGGGTGGGAACACCGGGGAGCTGTTTTTT
CDR3 protein: CASSLRGGNTGELFF

D gene: -
V gene: TRBV5-1
clone size: -
J gene: TRBJ1-2
CDR3 DNA: TGCGCCAGCAGCCCGAGAGCGTCTTGGGACATATTCACCTTC
CDR3 protein: CASSPRASWDIFTF

D gene: -
V gene: TRBV15
clone size: once
J gene: TRBJ1-4
CDR3 DNA: TGTGCCACCAAGAGGGCAGCTAATGAAAAACTGTTTTTT
CDR3 protein: CATKRAANEKLFF

D gene: -
V gene: TRBV5-1
clone size: -
J gene: TRBJ2-3
CDR3 DNA: TGCGCCAGCAGCTTGGGCAGGTCTAGCACAGATACGCAGTATTTT
CDR3 protein: CASSLGRSSTDTQYF

D gene: -
V gene: TRBV27
clone size: -
J gene: TRBJ1-5
CDR3 DNA: TGTGCCAGCAGTTTCGGGGGGGCGGTTCAGCCCCAGCATTTT
CDR3 protein: CASSFGGAVQPQHF

D gene: -
V gene: TRBV7-2
clone size: -
J gene: TRBJ2-2
CDR3 DNA: TGTGCCAGCAGCCGTGGTGTCGGGGTGAACGGGGAGCTGTTTTTT
CDR3 protein: CASSRGVGVNGELFF

D gene: -
V gene: TRBV2
clone size: -
J gene: TRBJ1-5
CDR3 DNA: TGTGCCAGCATGCAGGGCGTTAATCAGCCCCAGCATTTT
CDR3 protein: CASMQGVNQPQHF

D gene: -
V gene: TRBV7-2
clone size: -
J gene: TRBJ2-3
CDR3 DNA: TGTGCCAGCAGCCAGGGGACGTGGACAGATACGCAGTATTTT
CDR3 protein: CASSQGTWTDTQYF

D gene: -
V gene: TRBV11-2
clone size: once
J gene: TRBJ2-7
CDR3 DNA: TGTGCCAGCAGCTTAAGGGGGACGACCTACGAGCAGTACTTC
CDR3 protein: CASSLRGTTYEQYF

D gene: -
V gene: TRBV7-3
clone size: once
J gene: TRBJ1-2
CDR3 DNA: TGTGCCAGCAGCTTTTCACCAGATATTAACTATGGCTACACCTTC
CDR3 protein: CASSFSPDINYGYTF

D gene: -
V gene: TRBV18
clone size: few
J gene: TRBJ2-2
CDR3 DNA: TGTGCCAGCTCACCACTAGCGAACACCGGGGAGCTGTTTTTT
CDR3 protein: CASSPLANTGELFF

D gene: -
V gene: TRBV11-2
clone size: -
J gene: TRBJ1-4
CDR3 DNA: TGTGCCAGCAGCTTAGAGGGGCGAGGTGGTGAAAAACTGTTTTTT
CDR3 protein: CASSLEGRGGEKLFF

D gene: -
V gene: TRBV7-2
clone size: -
J gene: TRBJ2-3
CDR3 DNA: TGTGCCAGCAGATCCTTGGGGGGTTTAGATACGCAGTATTTT
CDR3 protein: CASRSLGGLDTQYF

D gene: -
V gene: TRBV7-6
clone size: -
J gene: TRBJ2-2
CDR3 DNA: TGTGCCAGCAGCCCGTCAGCTATTCGCGGGCTAAATAAGATCACCGGGGAGCTGTTTTTT
CDR3 protein: CASSPSAIRGLNKITGELFF

D gene: TRBD1
V gene: TRBV7-9
clone size: -
J gene: TRBJ1-1
CDR3 DNA: TGTGCCAGCAGCTTAAGGGACAGAGGTAACACTGAAGCTTTCTTT
CDR3 protein: CASSLRDRGNTEAFF

D gene: TRBD2
V gene: TRBV6-1
clone size: many
J gene: TRBJ2-7
CDR3 DNA: TGTGCCAGCAGTGAGACTAGCGGGGGGGCTTACGAGCAGTACTTC
CDR3 protein: CASSETSGGAYEQYF

D gene: -
V gene: TRBV2
clone size: few
J gene: TRBJ2-7
CDR3 DNA: TGTGCCAGCAGTGTCAGGGGCGGGCAGTACTTC
CDR3 protein: CASSVRGGQYF

D gene: -
V gene: TRBV19
clone size: -
J gene: TRBJ2-6
CDR3 DNA: TGTGCCAGTAGTAACCCCGGACAGCTGCCCTCTGGGGCCAACGTCCTGACTTTC
CDR3 protein: CASSNPGQLPSGANVLTF

D gene: TRBD1
V gene: TRBV15
clone size: once
J gene: TRBJ1-3
CDR3 DNA: TGTGCCACCAGCAGGGGGACAGGGGGCAATGGAAACACCATATATTTT
CDR3 protein: CATSRGTGGNGNTIYF

D gene: -
V gene: TRBV27
clone size: -
J gene: TRBJ1-1
CDR3 DNA: TGTGCCAGCAGTTTACAGGGAGGTCACACTGAAGCTTTCTTT
CDR3 protein: CASSLQGGHTEAFF

D gene: TRBD1
V gene: TRBV27
clone size: -
J gene: TRBJ1-2
CDR3 DNA: TGTGCCAGCAGTCCCAGGACAGGGGGGGACTATGGCTACACCTTC
CDR3 protein: CASSPRTGGDYGYTF

D gene: TRBD1
V gene: TRBV5-4
clone size: -
J gene: TRBJ1-3
CDR3 DNA: TGTGCCAGCAGCTTGTCCAGGGGGCCCGGAAACACCATATATTTT
CDR3 protein: CASSLSRGPGNTIYF

D gene: TRBD1
V gene: TRBV9
clone size: -
J gene: TRBJ2-5
CDR3 DNA: TGTGCCAGCAGCGTAAGGACAGGGGGCGGCGAGACCCAGTACTTC
CDR3 protein: CASSVRTGGGETQYF

D gene: TRBD1
V gene: TRBV27
clone size: -
J gene: TRBJ2-5
CDR3 DNA: TGTGCCAGCAGACCGAACAGGGGTCGGGCCCAGTACTTC
CDR3 protein: CASRPNRGRAQYF

D gene: -
V gene: TRBV30
clone size: -
J gene: TRBJ1-2
CDR3 DNA: TGTGCCTCTATACCCGGGACATCTAACTATGGCTACACCTTC
CDR3 protein: CASIPGTSNYGYTF

D gene: -
V gene: TRBV7-2
clone size: -
J gene: TRBJ1-2
CDR3 DNA: TGTGCCAGCAGCTCAGACACCCGCTACACCTTC
CDR3 protein: CASSSDTRYTF

D gene: -
V gene: TRBV7-9
clone size: -
J gene: TRBJ2-6
CDR3 DNA: TGTGCCAGCAGCTTAGCCGTGGCGGCCGGGGCCAACGTCCTGACTTTC
CDR3 protein: CASSLAVAAGANVLTF

D gene: TRBD1
V gene: TRBV7-2
clone size: -
J gene: TRBJ2-2
CDR3 DNA: TGTGCCAGCAGCCCCTGGACAGGGGAAACCGGGGAGCTGTTTTTT
CDR3 protein: CASSPWTGETGELFF

D gene: -
V gene: TRBV7-6
clone size: -
J gene: TRBJ1-1
CDR3 DNA: TGTGCCAGCAGCTTCCAACCGGGGAACACTGAAGCTTTCTTT
CDR3 protein: CASSFQPGNTEAFF

D gene: -
V gene: TRBV5-6
clone size: once
J gene: TRBJ2-1
CDR3 DNA: TGTGCCAGCAGCTTACTTAGCTCCTACAATGAGCAGTTCTTC
CDR3 protein: CASSLLSSYNEQFF

D gene: -
V gene: TRBV5-1
clone size: -
J gene: TRBJ1-2
CDR3 DNA: TGCGCCAGCAGCCTGGACAATTTGGGCTACACCTTC
CDR3 protein: CASSLDNLGYTF

D gene: -
V gene: TRBV29-1
clone size: -
J gene: TRBJ2-1
CDR3 DNA: TGCAGCTCCGATTCAGGGGCTAGCTCCTACAATGAGCAGTTCTTC
CDR3 protein: CSSDSGASSYNEQFF

D gene: -
V gene: TRBV27
clone size: -
J gene: TRBJ2-7
CDR3 DNA: TGTGCCAGCAGTTTATCGATAAACGGAGCCTACGAGCAGTACTTC
CDR3 protein: CASSLSINGAYEQYF

D gene: TRBD1
V gene: TRBV5-1
clone size: -
J gene: TRBJ1-4
CDR3 DNA: TGCGCCAGCAGCGACGGGGACAGTAATGAAAAACTGTTTTTT
CDR3 protein: CASSDGDSNEKLFF

D gene: TRBD1
V gene: TRBV20-1
clone size: -
J gene: TRBJ1-2
CDR3 DNA: TGCAGTGCGAGGACAGGGTATGGCTACACCTTC
CDR3 protein: CSARTGYGYTF

D gene: TRBD2
V gene: TRBV5-4
clone size: -
J gene: TRBJ2-1
CDR3 DNA: TGTGCCAGCAGGCGCGGGGGGACTAGCGACTACAATGAGCAGTTCTTC
CDR3 protein: CASRRGGTSDYNEQFF

D gene: -
V gene: TRBV7-9
clone size: -
J gene: TRBJ1-5
CDR3 DNA: TGTGCCAGCAGCCAAACGGGACGCGGGGGCAATCAGCCCCAGCATTTT
CDR3 protein: CASSQTGRGGNQPQHF

D gene: TRBD2
V gene: TRBV5-1
clone size: -
J gene: TRBJ2-2
CDR3 DNA: TGCGCCAGCACCTTGGCTAGGGTGGCTAGCGGGATGCGCGGGGAGCTGTTTTTT
CDR3 protein: CASTLARVASGMRGELFF

D gene: TRBD1
V gene: TRBV9
clone size: -
J gene: TRBJ2-1
CDR3 DNA: TGTGCCAGCAGCCGCTCGGGACAGGGGAACAATGAGCAGTTCTTC
CDR3 protein: CASSRSGQGNNEQFF

D gene: -
V gene: TRBV7-9
clone size: -
J gene: TRBJ2-1
CDR3 DNA: TGTGCCAGCAGCCGACAGGATCGGGGTGAGCAGTTCTTC
CDR3 protein: CASSRQDRGEQFF